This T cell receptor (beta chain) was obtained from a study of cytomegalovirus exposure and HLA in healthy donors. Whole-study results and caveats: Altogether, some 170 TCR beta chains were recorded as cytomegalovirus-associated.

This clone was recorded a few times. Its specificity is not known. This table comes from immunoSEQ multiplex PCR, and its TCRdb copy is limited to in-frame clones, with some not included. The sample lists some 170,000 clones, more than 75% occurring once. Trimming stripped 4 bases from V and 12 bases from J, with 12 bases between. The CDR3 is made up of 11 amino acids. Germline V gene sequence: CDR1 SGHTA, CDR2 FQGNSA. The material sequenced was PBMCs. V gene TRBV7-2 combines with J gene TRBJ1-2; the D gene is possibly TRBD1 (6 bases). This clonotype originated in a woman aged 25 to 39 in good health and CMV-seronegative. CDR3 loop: CASSSHDRHTF. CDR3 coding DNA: TGTGCCAGCAGCTCCCACGACAGGCACACCTTC.